Many counts were recorded for the clone carrying this T cell receptor beta chain. Amplified regions were TCR beta CDR3 sequences from RNA transcripts. TCR CDR3 regions were first amplified by RT-PCR with HTBI primers. TCRdb re-analysed the multiplex PCR reads in MiXCR, keeping a single row per CDR3 protein. The top ten hold about 13% of the sample, which has hundreds of thousands of distinct CDR3 sequences, about 14% seen once. The data are from a study of T cells in Graves' hyperthyroidism and ophthalmopathy. Ophthalmopathy patients had Clinical Activity Score at least 3, NOSPECS grade at least 4, duration under 3 months. Reasons for excluding patients were uncontrolled infection, other autoimmune disease, pregnancy or lactation. The V gene's germline CDR1 is SGHRS and CDR2 YFSETQ. Trimming pared 2 bases from V and 6 bases from J, leaving 14 bases between. There are 14 residues in the CDR3.

The V and J genes are TRBV5-1 and TRBJ1-1; perhaps TRBD1 as D (6 bases). Sequencing input: blood. This clonotype originated in a man aged 18 to 30 with Graves' ophthalmopathy. CDR3 coding DNA: TGCGCCAGCAGCTTCAGGGGAGGTATCCCTGAAGCTTTCTTT. Its protein product is CASSFRGGIPEAFF.